This TCR beta chain was found in a study of T cell responses to AZD1222 COVID-19 vaccine (dated by TCRdb to about 2021). General notes on the study: AZD1222 recipients given second doses at about 4 weeks or at about 12 weeks were pooled, since spike-specific TCR depth and breadth were not found to differ between the two schedules. Enrollment into the trials was organized by age into subgroups of 18-55, 56-69 and 70-plus years, and those subgroups contained roughly 140, 27 and 60 TCR-sequenced participants, respectively. TCR sequencing covered 230 to 250 trial participants: about 210 given two doses of AZD1222 and approximately 26 given two doses of MenACWY control vaccine.

As to this clone: Its specific antigen is unknown. Base-call qualities are not available, and no considerably larger clone is one nucleotide away.

Its CDR3 holds 14 amino acids, cysteine through phenylalanine. Just the 42-base CDR3 DNA is kept, in frame starting at base 1. Trimming at the junction amounts to 6 bases on V and 1 base on J, and the germline ends lie 12 bases apart. From a lookup of the germline V gene, CDR1 and CDR2 are MNHEY and SVGAGI. Reading the label with the study, this specimen's time point is: baseline before first vaccination. Vaccinee samples were obtained from the UK trials COV001 and COV002, which included a single-blind randomized controlled phase 2/3 trial of AZD1222 (ChAdOx1 nCoV-19) in healthy adults. Trial participant PBMC samples were collected at day 0 and day 28 after the second dose for TCRbeta chain sequencing. Results and caveats for the whole study, not just this receptor: Participants were mostly white British and included more females than males, and it was suggested by the authors that clonal diversity may have been underestimated. Conclusions about previously exposed vaccinees are limited because only a handful of AZD1222 recipients were SARS-CoV-2 seropositive at baseline. In the small 56-69-year group, the increase in depth fell short of significance, most likely because of low power. Spike-specific TCR breadth and depth rose significantly after two AZD1222 doses compared with day 0 and with MenACWY recipients. The vaccine-associated CD4 TCRs covered the entire spike protein, and the dominant responses fell in regions 160-218 and 743-854. No day 14 peak-response samples were available, so repertoires were characterized only after the peak T cell response. Nearly half of unique spike-specific TCRs reportedly recognized epitopes outside regions mutated in the B.1.351 and B.1.1.7 variants.

The CDR3 regions of human TCRbeta chains were subjected to immunosequencing. The authors' analysis ran thus. Repertoire TCRs were matched against a reference library of SARS-CoV-2-specific TCRs generated with the MIRA antigen-specificity platform. Breadth was defined as the fraction of unique TCRs that were SARS-CoV-2-associated, and depth was defined as the fraction of total T cells that were SARS-CoV-2-associated. Each spike-specific TCR was assigned to its reactive spike region and to a CD4 or CD8 class using the MIRA data. Log10-transformed breadth and depth values were compared by one-way ANOVA with Sidak's multiple comparisons tests. In TCRdb, the immuneACCESS table is reduced to in-frame sequences with V and J assigned. These tables do not hold every clone; where another copy was compared, an unresolved V gene accounts for under half, and the others remain unexplained. Clonal size and the V and J genes are those of that table, whereas D and trimming came from the DNA. Within this sample are around 200,000 clones, with 80% to 90% of them counted one time only. The ten largest clones represent approximately 8% of the sample.

The sequence was collected from an adult in good health. The V gene is TRBV6-5 and the J gene is TRBJ1-1; the best D guess is TRBD1, with 5 bases matching. Sequenced here: peripheral blood, sampled on day 0 of AZD1222 vaccination. CDR3 region: CASRRDVANTEAFF. The DNA sequence is as follows: TGTGCCAGCAGACGGGACGTGGCGAACACTGAAGCTTTCTTT.